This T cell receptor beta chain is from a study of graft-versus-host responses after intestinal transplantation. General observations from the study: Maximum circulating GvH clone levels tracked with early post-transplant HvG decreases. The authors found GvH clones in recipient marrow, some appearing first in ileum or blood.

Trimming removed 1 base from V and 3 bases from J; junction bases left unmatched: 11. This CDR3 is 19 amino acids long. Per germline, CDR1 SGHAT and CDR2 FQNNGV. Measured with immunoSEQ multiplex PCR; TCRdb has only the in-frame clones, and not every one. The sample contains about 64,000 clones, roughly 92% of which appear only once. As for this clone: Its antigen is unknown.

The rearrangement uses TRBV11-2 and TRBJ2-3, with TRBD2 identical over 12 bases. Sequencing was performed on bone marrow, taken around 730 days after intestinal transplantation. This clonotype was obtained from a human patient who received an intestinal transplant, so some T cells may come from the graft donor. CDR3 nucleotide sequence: TGTGCCAGCAGCTTAGGGGCCCTAGCGGGAGGGCGGGGAACAGATACGCAGTATTTT. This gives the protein CASSLGALAGGRGTDTQYF. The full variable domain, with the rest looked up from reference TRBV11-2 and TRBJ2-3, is EAGVAQSPRYKIIEKRQSVAFWCNPISGHATLYWYQQILGQGPKLLIQFQNNGVVDDSQLPKDRFSAERLKGVDSTLKIQPAKLEDSAVYLCASSLGALAGGRGTDTQYFGPGTRLTVL.